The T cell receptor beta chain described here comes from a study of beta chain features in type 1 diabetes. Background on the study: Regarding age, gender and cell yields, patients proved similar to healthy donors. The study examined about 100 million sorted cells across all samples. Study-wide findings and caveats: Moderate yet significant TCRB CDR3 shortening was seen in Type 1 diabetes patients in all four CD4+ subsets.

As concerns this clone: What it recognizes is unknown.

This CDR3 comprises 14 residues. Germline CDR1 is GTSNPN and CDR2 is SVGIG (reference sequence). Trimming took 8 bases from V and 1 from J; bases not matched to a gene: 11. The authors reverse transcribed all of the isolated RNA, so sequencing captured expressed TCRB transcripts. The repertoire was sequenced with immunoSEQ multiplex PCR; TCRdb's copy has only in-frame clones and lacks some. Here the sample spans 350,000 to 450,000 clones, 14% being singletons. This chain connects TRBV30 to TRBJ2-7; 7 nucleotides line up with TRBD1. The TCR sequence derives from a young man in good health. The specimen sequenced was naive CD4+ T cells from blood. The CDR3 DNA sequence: TGTGCCCCCCAAACCGGGACAGCTTCCTACGAGCAGTACGTC. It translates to CAPQTGTASYEQYV.